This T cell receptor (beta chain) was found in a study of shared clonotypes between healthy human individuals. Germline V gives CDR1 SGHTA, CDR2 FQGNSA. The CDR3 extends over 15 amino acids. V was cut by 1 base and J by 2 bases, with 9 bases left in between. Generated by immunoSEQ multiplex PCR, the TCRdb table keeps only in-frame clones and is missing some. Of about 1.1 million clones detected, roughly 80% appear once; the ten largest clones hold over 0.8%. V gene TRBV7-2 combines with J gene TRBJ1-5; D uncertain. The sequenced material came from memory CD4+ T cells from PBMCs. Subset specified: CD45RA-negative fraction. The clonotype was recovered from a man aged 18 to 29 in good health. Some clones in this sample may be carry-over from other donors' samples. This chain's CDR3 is CASSLVYVGNQPQHF. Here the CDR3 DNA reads TGTGCCAGCAGCTTAGTATATGTCGGCAATCAGCCCCAGCATTTT.